This is a list of T cell receptor beta chains from one sample in a study of response to subunit inactivated influenza vaccine. TCRdb reprocessed the RT-PCR reads via MiXCR and lists one record per CDR3 protein. The top ten clones hold 25% to 35% of a sample with under 200,000 distinct CDR3 sequences, about 12% of them seen once. These data were also filed under a second study, of T cells expressing NK-cell markers.

This material consisted of CD8+ T cells sorted from PBMCs, taken about 13 days after vaccination. All receptors derive from a middle-aged man who received an inactivated influenza vaccine. Both conserved end residues are part of each CDR3. A D gene is named only where the DNA matches it firmly. The size field is filled for only some rows; it gives once, few, many or a size class.

V gene: TRBV6-2/TRBV6-3
clone size: .
J gene: TRBJ2-7
D gene: .
CDR3 protein: CASSYAQGTYEQYF
CDR3 DNA: TGTGCCAGCAGTTACGCACAGGGCACCTACGAGCAGTACTTC

V gene: TRBV5-6
clone size: .
J gene: TRBJ2-1
D gene: .
CDR3 protein: CASSLDRGMSSYNEQFF
CDR3 DNA: TGTGCCAGCAGCTTGGATAGGGGCATGAGCTCCTACAATGAGCAGTTCTTC

V gene: TRBV6-2/TRBV6-3
clone size: few
J gene: TRBJ2-2
D gene: .
CDR3 protein: CASSWGAGRYTGELFF
CDR3 DNA: TGTGCCAGCAGTTGGGGTGCGGGAAGATACACCGGGGAGCTGTTTTTT

V gene: TRBV5-1
clone size: .
J gene: TRBJ2-5
D gene: TRBD2
CDR3 protein: CASSLALAGYQETQYF
CDR3 DNA: TGCGCCAGCAGCTTGGCTCTAGCGGGGTACCAAGAGACCCAGTACTTC

V gene: TRBV29-1
clone size: .
J gene: TRBJ2-5
D gene: .
CDR3 protein: CSVEGGEVIGETQYF
CDR3 DNA: TGCAGCGTTGAAGGGGGAGAGGTTATCGGAGAGACCCAGTACTTC

V gene: TRBV25-1
clone size: .
J gene: TRBJ1-2
D gene: .
CDR3 protein: CASSGGPYGYTF
CDR3 DNA: TGTGCCAGCAGTGGGGGACCTTATGGCTACACCTTC

V gene: TRBV20-1
clone size: .
J gene: TRBJ1-5
D gene: .
CDR3 protein: CSARDRKSNQPQHF
CDR3 DNA: TGCAGTGCTAGAGATCGAAAAAGCAATCAGCCCCAGCATTTT

V gene: TRBV28
clone size: .
J gene: TRBJ2-7
D gene: TRBD1
CDR3 protein: CASSSGTVSYEQYF
CDR3 DNA: TGTGCCAGCAGTTCAGGGACAGTCTCCTACGAGCAGTACTTC

V gene: TRBV20-1
clone size: few
J gene: TRBJ2-5
D gene: TRBD2
CDR3 protein: CSAETVTSEETQYF
CDR3 DNA: TGCAGTGCTGAAACTGTGACTAGCGAAGAGACCCAGTACTTC

V gene: TRBV6-2/TRBV6-3
clone size: many
J gene: TRBJ1-6
D gene: .
CDR3 protein: CASSVRVSPLHF
CDR3 DNA: TGTGCCAGCAGCGTCAGGGTTTCACCCCTCCACTTT

V gene: TRBV6-1
clone size: .
J gene: TRBJ2-7
D gene: TRBD1
CDR3 protein: CASRGGQGAFYWDEQYF
CDR3 DNA: TGTGCCAGTCGAGGAGGTCAGGGGGCTTTCTACTGGGACGAGCAGTACTTC

V gene: TRBV29-1
clone size: .
J gene: TRBJ2-3
D gene: TRBD1
CDR3 protein: CSVEDPLGQGLVDTQYF
CDR3 DNA: TGCAGCGTTGAAGATCCGTTAGGACAGGGTCTGGTGGATACGCAGTATTTT

V gene: TRBV27
clone size: .
J gene: TRBJ2-7
D gene: TRBD1
CDR3 protein: CASSLTGYNEQYF
CDR3 DNA: TGTGCCAGCAGTTTGACAGGGTACAACGAGCAGTACTTC

V gene: TRBV9
clone size: .
J gene: TRBJ2-2
D gene: TRBD2
CDR3 protein: CASSIVSGGNTGELFF
CDR3 DNA: TGTGCCAGCTCCATCGTTAGCGGGGGGAACACCGGGGAGCTGTTTTTT

V gene: TRBV12-3/TRBV12-4
clone size: few
J gene: TRBJ1-1
D gene: TRBD1
CDR3 protein: CASSLTPGGVGNTEAFF
CDR3 DNA: TGTGCCAGCAGTTTAACACCAGGGGGCGTGGGGAACACTGAAGCTTTCTTT

V gene: TRBV11-2
clone size: few
J gene: TRBJ2-5
D gene: .
CDR3 protein: CASSLFRAKETQYF
CDR3 DNA: TGTGCCAGCAGCTTATTTCGCGCAAAAGAGACCCAGTACTTC

V gene: TRBV7-6
clone size: .
J gene: TRBJ2-5
D gene: .
CDR3 protein: CASSLTQGRETQYF
CDR3 DNA: TGTGCCAGCAGCTTAACGCAGGGACGGGAGACCCAGTACTTC

V gene: TRBV30
clone size: .
J gene: TRBJ2-3
D gene: .
CDR3 protein: CAWSVGMSRSTDTQYF
CDR3 DNA: TGTGCCTGGAGTGTGGGAATGAGCCGTAGCACAGATACGCAGTATTTT

V gene: TRBV9
clone size: .
J gene: TRBJ2-1
D gene: .
CDR3 protein: CASSAPRDNEQFF
CDR3 DNA: TGTGCCAGCAGCGCCCCTCGGGACAATGAGCAGTTCTTC

V gene: TRBV7-2
clone size: few
J gene: TRBJ2-1
D gene: TRBD1
CDR3 protein: CASSLPGTGNNEQFF
CDR3 DNA: TGTGCCAGCAGCTTACCCGGGACAGGGAATAATGAGCAGTTCTTC

V gene: TRBV28
clone size: .
J gene: TRBJ2-7
D gene: TRBD1
CDR3 protein: CASSSPLRGQGRMGQYF
CDR3 DNA: TGTGCCAGCAGTTCCCCCCTGAGAGGACAGGGGCGAATGGGGCAGTACTTC

V gene: TRBV7-9
clone size: .
J gene: TRBJ2-7
D gene: .
CDR3 protein: CASAQGSYEQYF
CDR3 DNA: TGTGCCAGCGCTCAGGGAAGTTACGAGCAGTACTTC

V gene: TRBV6-5
clone size: .
J gene: TRBJ2-7
D gene: .
CDR3 protein: CASSYPYSPYEQYF
CDR3 DNA: TGTGCCAGCAGTTACCCATACAGTCCCTACGAGCAGTACTTC

V gene: TRBV27
clone size: large
J gene: TRBJ1-1
D gene: TRBD1
CDR3 protein: CASSPSWTGMNTEAFF
CDR3 DNA: TGTGCCAGCAGCCCATCCTGGACAGGGATGAACACTGAAGCTTTCTTT

V gene: TRBV5-6
clone size: few
J gene: TRBJ2-7
D gene: .
CDR3 protein: CASSWASSGIYEQYF
CDR3 DNA: TGTGCCAGCAGCTGGGCGTCGTCTGGAATCTACGAGCAGTACTTC

V gene: TRBV19
clone size: .
J gene: TRBJ2-3
D gene: TRBD2
CDR3 protein: CASSISGTSGSGTDTQYF
CDR3 DNA: TGTGCCAGTAGTATTTCCGGGACTAGCGGGAGTGGCACAGATACGCAGTATTTT

V gene: TRBV13
clone size: .
J gene: TRBJ2-6
D gene: .
CDR3 protein: CASANQPSGANVLTF
CDR3 DNA: TGTGCCAGCGCTAACCAGCCCTCTGGGGCCAACGTCCTGACTTTC

V gene: TRBV20-1
clone size: .
J gene: TRBJ2-7
D gene: .
CDR3 protein: CSARVRTIMVGYEQYF
CDR3 DNA: TGCAGTGCTAGAGTGAGGACTATCATGGTTGGCTACGAGCAGTACTTC

V gene: TRBV6-2/TRBV6-3
clone size: .
J gene: TRBJ2-5
D gene: .
CDR3 protein: CASSYLGGNDQETQYF
CDR3 DNA: TGTGCCAGCAGTTACCTGGGGGGCAACGATCAAGAGACCCAGTACTTC

V gene: TRBV28
clone size: .
J gene: TRBJ2-1
D gene: .
CDR3 protein: CASSLRTEGAYNEQFF
CDR3 DNA: TGTGCCAGCAGTCTTAGGACCGAAGGGGCCTACAATGAGCAGTTCTTC

V gene: TRBV27
clone size: few
J gene: TRBJ2-3
D gene: .
CDR3 protein: CASSLKRAPTDTQYF
CDR3 DNA: TGTGCCAGCAGTTTAAAGAGGGCCCCCACAGATACGCAGTATTTT

V gene: TRBV20-1
clone size: few
J gene: TRBJ1-5
D gene: .
CDR3 protein: CSARGQENQPQHF
CDR3 DNA: TGCAGTGCTAGAGGGCAGGAGAATCAGCCCCAGCATTTT

V gene: TRBV20-1
clone size: .
J gene: TRBJ2-3
D gene: TRBD2
CDR3 protein: CSAPHAPSGSADTQYF
CDR3 DNA: TGCAGTGCTCCCCACGCCCCTAGCGGGAGTGCAGATACGCAGTATTTT

V gene: TRBV7-9
clone size: .
J gene: TRBJ1-2
D gene: .
CDR3 protein: CASSSSWGAEDYGYTF
CDR3 DNA: TGTGCCAGCAGCTCTAGTTGGGGGGCCGAGGACTATGGCTACACCTTC

V gene: TRBV10-3
clone size: .
J gene: TRBJ2-2
D gene: TRBD2
CDR3 protein: CAIRAGGPGGELFF
CDR3 DNA: TGTGCCATCAGAGCGGGAGGGCCCGGCGGGGAGCTGTTTTTT

V gene: TRBV3-1
clone size: .
J gene: TRBJ2-7
D gene: .
CDR3 protein: CASSQGLGVYEQYF
CDR3 DNA: TGTGCCAGCAGCCAAGGGCTGGGGGTCTACGAGCAGTACTTC

V gene: TRBV5-1
clone size: .
J gene: TRBJ2-2
D gene: TRBD2
CDR3 protein: CASSLAAGRDWAGELFF
CDR3 DNA: TGCGCCAGCAGCTTGGCCGCTGGGAGGGATTGGGCCGGGGAGCTGTTTTTT

V gene: TRBV7-2
clone size: .
J gene: TRBJ2-5
D gene: .
CDR3 protein: CASSLTGRGLFETQYF
CDR3 DNA: TGTGCCAGCAGCTTAACTGGCAGGGGTTTATTTGAGACCCAGTACTTC

V gene: TRBV14
clone size: many
J gene: TRBJ2-3
D gene: .
CDR3 protein: CASSQVGGDTQYF
CDR3 DNA: TGTGCCAGCAGCCAAGTTGGAGGAGATACGCAGTATTTT

V gene: TRBV5-1
clone size: many
J gene: TRBJ2-7
D gene: .
CDR3 protein: CASSLGLSTYEQYF
CDR3 DNA: TGCGCCAGCAGCTTGGGACTGTCGACCTACGAGCAGTACTTC

V gene: TRBV11-2
clone size: many
J gene: TRBJ2-3
D gene: .
CDR3 protein: CASSLVSPWTPAGDTQYF
CDR3 DNA: TGTGCCAGCAGCTTAGTTTCCCCTTGGACCCCCGCCGGAGATACGCAGTATTTT

V gene: TRBV7-9
clone size: few
J gene: TRBJ1-2
D gene: .
CDR3 protein: CASSLGGTYGYTF
CDR3 DNA: TGTGCCAGCAGCTTAGGTGGGACCTATGGCTACACCTTC

V gene: TRBV4-1
clone size: .
J gene: TRBJ1-1
D gene: .
CDR3 protein: CASSQVSMNTEAFF
CDR3 DNA: TGCGCCAGCAGCCAAGTGTCAATGAACACTGAAGCTTTCTTT

V gene: TRBV7-6
clone size: .
J gene: TRBJ2-7
D gene: .
CDR3 protein: CASSFVYSGWYEQYF
CDR3 DNA: TGTGCCAGCAGCTTTGTGTACAGTGGATGGTACGAGCAGTACTTC

V gene: TRBV4-2
clone size: .
J gene: TRBJ2-7
D gene: TRBD2
CDR3 protein: CASSQIAGGSYEQYF
CDR3 DNA: TGTGCCAGCAGCCAAATAGCGGGAGGTTCCTACGAGCAGTACTTC

V gene: TRBV15
clone size: few
J gene: TRBJ2-1
D gene: TRBD2
CDR3 protein: CATSGDYPYNEQFF
CDR3 DNA: TGTGCCACCAGCGGGGACTACCCGTACAATGAGCAGTTCTTC

V gene: TRBV10-1
clone size: .
J gene: TRBJ2-7
D gene: TRBD1
CDR3 protein: CASSESWTGVNEQYF
CDR3 DNA: TGCGCCAGCAGTGAGTCTTGGACAGGGGTGAACGAGCAGTACTTC

V gene: TRBV4-3
clone size: few
J gene: TRBJ2-7
D gene: .
CDR3 protein: CASSQEGHNSYEQYF
CDR3 DNA: TGCGCCAGCAGCCAAGAAGGACACAACTCCTACGAGCAGTACTTC

V gene: TRBV2
clone size: .
J gene: TRBJ2-7
D gene: .
CDR3 protein: CASSDRDLYEQYF
CDR3 DNA: TGTGCCAGCAGTGACCGGGATCTCTACGAGCAGTACTTC

V gene: TRBV5-1
clone size: few
J gene: TRBJ1-2
D gene: .
CDR3 protein: CASSLDPPYGYTF
CDR3 DNA: TGCGCCAGCAGCTTGGACCCACCTTATGGCTACACCTTC

V gene: TRBV9
clone size: .
J gene: TRBJ1-2
D gene: .
CDR3 protein: CASSPQRGFYGYTF
CDR3 DNA: TGTGCCAGCAGCCCCCAACGGGGGTTCTATGGCTACACCTTC

V gene: TRBV12-3/TRBV12-4
clone size: few
J gene: TRBJ1-2
D gene: TRBD1
CDR3 protein: CASTPTGLAYGYTF
CDR3 DNA: TGTGCCAGCACTCCGACAGGGTTGGCCTATGGCTACACCTTC

V gene: TRBV28
clone size: .
J gene: TRBJ2-7
D gene: .
CDR3 protein: CASRRTADSYEQYF
CDR3 DNA: TGTGCCAGCAGACGGACAGCCGACTCCTACGAGCAGTACTTC